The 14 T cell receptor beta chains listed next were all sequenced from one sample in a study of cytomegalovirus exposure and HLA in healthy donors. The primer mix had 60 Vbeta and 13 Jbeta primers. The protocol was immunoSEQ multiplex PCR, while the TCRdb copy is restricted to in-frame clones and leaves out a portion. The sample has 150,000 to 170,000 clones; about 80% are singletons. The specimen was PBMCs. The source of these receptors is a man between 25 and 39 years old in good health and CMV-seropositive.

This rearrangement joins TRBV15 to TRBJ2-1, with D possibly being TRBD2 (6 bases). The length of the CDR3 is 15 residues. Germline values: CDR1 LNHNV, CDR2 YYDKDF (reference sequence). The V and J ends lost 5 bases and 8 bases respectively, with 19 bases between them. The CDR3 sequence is CATSQELVAAHEQFF. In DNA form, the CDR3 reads TGTGCCACCAGCCAAGAGTTAGTAGCGGCGCATGAGCAGTTCTTC.

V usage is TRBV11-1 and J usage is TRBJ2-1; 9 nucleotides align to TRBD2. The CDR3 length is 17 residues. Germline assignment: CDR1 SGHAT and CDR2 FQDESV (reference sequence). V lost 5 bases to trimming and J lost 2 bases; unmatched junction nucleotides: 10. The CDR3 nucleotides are TGTGCCAGCAGCAAATTGGTGGCTAGCGGGGCCTACAATGAGCAGTTCTTC. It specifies CASSKLVASGAYNEQFF.

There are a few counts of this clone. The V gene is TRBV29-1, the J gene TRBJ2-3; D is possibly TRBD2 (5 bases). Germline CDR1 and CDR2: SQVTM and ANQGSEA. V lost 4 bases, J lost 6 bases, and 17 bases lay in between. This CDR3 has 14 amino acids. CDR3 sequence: CSVALGGFGDTQYF. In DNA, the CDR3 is TGCAGCGTTGCCCTCGGCGGGTTTGGGGATACGCAGTATTTT.

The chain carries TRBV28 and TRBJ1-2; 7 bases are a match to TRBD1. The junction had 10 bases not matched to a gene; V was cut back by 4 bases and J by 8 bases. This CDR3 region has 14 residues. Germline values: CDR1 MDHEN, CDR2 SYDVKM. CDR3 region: CASSSTGNWRGYTF. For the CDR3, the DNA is TGTGCCAGCAGTTCGACAGGGAATTGGCGGGGCTACACCTTC.

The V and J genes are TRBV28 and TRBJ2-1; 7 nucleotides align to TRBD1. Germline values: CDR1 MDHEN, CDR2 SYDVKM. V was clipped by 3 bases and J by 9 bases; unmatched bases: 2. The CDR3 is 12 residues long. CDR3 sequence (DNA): TGTGCCAGCAGTTTCAGGGGGAGTGAGCAGTTCTTC. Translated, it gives CASSFRGSEQFF.

Written as DNA, the CDR3 is TGTGCCAGCAGCCAGGACAGATACAATGAGCAGTTCTTC. It translates to CASSQDRYNEQFF. This chain joins TRBV27 and TRBJ2-1; D possibly corresponds to TRBD1 (6 bases). CDR3 length: 13 residues. Trimming removed 6 bases at V and 4 bases at J, with 10 bases between. Germline V gene data show CDR1 as MNHEY and CDR2 as SMNVEV (reference sequence).

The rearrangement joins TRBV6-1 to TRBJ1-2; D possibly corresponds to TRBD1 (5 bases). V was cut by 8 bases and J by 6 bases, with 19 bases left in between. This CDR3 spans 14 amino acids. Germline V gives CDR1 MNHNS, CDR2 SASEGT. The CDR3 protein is CASYKTDTIDGYTF. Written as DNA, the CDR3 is TGTGCCAGCTACAAGACAGACACGATTGATGGCTACACCTTC.

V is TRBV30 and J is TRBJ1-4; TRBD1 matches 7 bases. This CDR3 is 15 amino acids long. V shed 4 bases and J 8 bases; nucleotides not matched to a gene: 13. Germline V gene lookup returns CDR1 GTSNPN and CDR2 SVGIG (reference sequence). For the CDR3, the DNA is TGTGCCTGGACTCCTCGGACAGGAGGCCGCGAAAAACTGTTTTTT. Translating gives CAWTPRTGGREKLFF.

The DNA of the CDR3 is TGCGCCAGCAGCCGGACTGTAGATACGCAGTATTTT. Translation gives CASSRTVDTQYF. The chain joins TRBV5-1 to TRBJ2-3, with a weak D call TRBD2 (5 bases). The CDR3 is made up of 12 amino acids. Trimming cost V 4 bases and J 5 bases, with 8 bases left between them. The germline CDR1 and CDR2 sequences are SGHRS and YFSETQ.

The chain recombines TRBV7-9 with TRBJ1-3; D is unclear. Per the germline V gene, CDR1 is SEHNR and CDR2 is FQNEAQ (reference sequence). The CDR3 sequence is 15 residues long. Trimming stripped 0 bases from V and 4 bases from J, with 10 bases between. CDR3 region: CASSLAGGGGNTIYF. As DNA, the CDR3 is TGTGCCAGCAGCTTAGCGGGAGGAGGGGGAAACACCATATATTTT.

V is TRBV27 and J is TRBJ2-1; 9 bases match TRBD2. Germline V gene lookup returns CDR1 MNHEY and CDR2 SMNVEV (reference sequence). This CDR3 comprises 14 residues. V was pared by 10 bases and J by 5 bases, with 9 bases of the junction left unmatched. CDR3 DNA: TGTGCCACGCGAGCGGGAGGCACCAACAATGAGCAGTTCTTC. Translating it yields CATRAGGTNNEQFF.

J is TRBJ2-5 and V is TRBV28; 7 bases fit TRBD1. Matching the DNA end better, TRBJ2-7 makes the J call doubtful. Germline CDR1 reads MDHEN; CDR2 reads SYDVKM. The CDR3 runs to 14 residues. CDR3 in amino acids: CASRPTGATYEQYF. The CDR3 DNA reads TGTGCCAGCAGACCCACAGGGGCCACCTACGAGCAGTACTTC.

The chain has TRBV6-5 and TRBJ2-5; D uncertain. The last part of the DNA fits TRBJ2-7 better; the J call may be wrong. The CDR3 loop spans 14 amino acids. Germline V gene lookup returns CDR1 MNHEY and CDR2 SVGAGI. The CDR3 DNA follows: TGTGCCAGCAGCCGAGGATCCCTTACCTACGAGCAGTACTTC. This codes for CASSRGSLTYEQYF.

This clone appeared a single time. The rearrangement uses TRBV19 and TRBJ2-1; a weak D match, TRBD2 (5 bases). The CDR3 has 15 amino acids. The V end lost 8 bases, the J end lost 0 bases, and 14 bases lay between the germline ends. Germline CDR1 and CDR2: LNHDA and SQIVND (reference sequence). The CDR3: CASAPDSTSYNEQFF. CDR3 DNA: TGTGCCAGTGCCCCGGACTCTACCTCCTACAATGAGCAGTTCTTC.